This entry concerns a single TCR beta chain. Its specificity is unknown. Per the germline V gene, CDR1 is MDHEN and CDR2 is SYDVKM. The V gene lost 6 bases and the J gene lost 4 bases, with 10 bases spanning the gap. This CDR3 is built from 13 residues. This specimen comes from a study of cytomegalovirus exposure and HLA in healthy donors. Study background: Around 81% of around 390 genotyped donors fell in the Caucasian-associated ancestry cluster. Study-level results: In vitro, three CMV-associated chains proved specific for CMV antigens. CMV serostatus was the sole immune exposure information available.

60 Vbeta and 13 Jbeta primers were used in PCR. Using immunoSEQ multiplex PCR, the repertoire was profiled, and TCRdb retains in-frame clones only, with some absent. The table lists about 160,000 clones, roughly 80% of them singletons. Sequences were obtained from PBMCs. This clonotype was obtained from a girl aged 5-17 years in good health and CMV-seropositive. The chain employs TRBV28 and TRBJ2-1; D is perhaps TRBD2 (6 bases). The CDR3 coding sequence is TGTGCCAGCAGGTCGGACTATTACAATGAGCAGTTCTTC. Translated, it gives CASRSDYYNEQFF. The full variable domain, in which reference TRBV28 and TRBJ2-1 provide the parts outside the CDR3, is DVKVTQSSRYLVKRTGEKVFLECVQDMDHENMFWYRQDPGLGLRLIYFSYDVKMKEKGDIPEGYSVSREKKERFSLILESASTNQTSMYLCASRSDYYNEQFFGPGTRLTVL.